This T cell receptor (beta chain) was sequenced for a study of T-cell memory formation after mild COVID-19. TCRdb recomputed calls from the 5' RACE reads with MiXCR, one row per CDR3 protein. The table includes approximately 300,000 distinct CDR3 sequences, 8.2% detected once. The V end lost 5 bases, the J end lost 0 bases, and 13 bases lay between the germline ends. The CDR3 is made up of 15 amino acids. Germline CDR1 reads PRHDT; CDR2 reads FYEKMQ (reference sequence). The chain uses TRBV13 and TRBJ1-1; D gene ambiguous. The TCR sequence derives from a man between 18 and 29 years old who had mild COVID-19 (a few samples of this study predate the infection). Cell type and time point are not known. Sequenced: PBMCs or a T cell subset sorted from them (not recorded which). Here the CDR3 reads CASSPRPRVNTEAFF. CDR3 in DNA: TGTGCCAGCAGCCCCCGCCCTCGAGTGAACACTGAAGCTTTCTTT.